This paragraph covers one T cell receptor (beta chain) sequence. The data belong to a study of cytomegalovirus exposure and HLA in healthy donors. Germline loops: CDR1 SNHLY, CDR2 FYNNEI. V shed 4 bases and J 2 bases; nucleotides not matched to a gene: 6. This CDR3 contains 15 residues. PCR primers comprised 60 Vbeta and 13 Jbeta primers. Produced via immunoSEQ multiplex PCR; TCRdb's table is partial and in-frame only. The repertoire holds about 67,000 clones, with roughly 78% as singletons. The clonotype was recovered from a man aged 35-49 years in good health and CMV-seronegative. The chain combines TRBV2 with TRBJ2-3, with TRBD2 matching over 7 bases. Sequencing used PBMCs. The CDR3 reads CASSVGGVSTDTQYF. As DNA, the CDR3 is TGTGCCAGCAGTGTGGGAGGGGTATCCACAGATACGCAGTATTTT.